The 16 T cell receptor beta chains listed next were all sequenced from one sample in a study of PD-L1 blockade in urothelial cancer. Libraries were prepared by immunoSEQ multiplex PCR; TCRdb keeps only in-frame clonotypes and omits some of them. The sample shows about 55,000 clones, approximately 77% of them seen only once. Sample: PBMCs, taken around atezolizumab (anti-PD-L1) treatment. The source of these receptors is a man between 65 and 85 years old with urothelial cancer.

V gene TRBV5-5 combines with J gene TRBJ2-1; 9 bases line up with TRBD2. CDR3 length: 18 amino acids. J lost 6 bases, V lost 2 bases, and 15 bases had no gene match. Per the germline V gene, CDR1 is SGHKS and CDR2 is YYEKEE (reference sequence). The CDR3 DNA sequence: TGTGCCAGCAGCTTTGCCGGCCTAGCGGGGACCCCCGGCAATGAGCAGTTCTTC. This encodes CASSFAGLAGTPGNEQFF.

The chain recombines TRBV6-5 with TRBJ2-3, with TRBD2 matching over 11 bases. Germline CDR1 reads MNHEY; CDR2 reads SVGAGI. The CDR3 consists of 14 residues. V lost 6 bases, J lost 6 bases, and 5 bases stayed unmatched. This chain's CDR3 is CASSVAGGPDTQYF. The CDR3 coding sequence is TGTGCCAGCAGCGTAGCGGGGGGGCCTGATACGCAGTATTTT.

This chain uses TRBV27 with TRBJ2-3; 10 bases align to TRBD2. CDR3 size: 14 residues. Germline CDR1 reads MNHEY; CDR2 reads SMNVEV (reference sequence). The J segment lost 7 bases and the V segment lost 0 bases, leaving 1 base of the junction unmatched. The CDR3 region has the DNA TGTGCCAGCAGTTTATCTAGCGGGGGGAATACGCAGTATTTT. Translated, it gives CASSLSSGGNTQYF.

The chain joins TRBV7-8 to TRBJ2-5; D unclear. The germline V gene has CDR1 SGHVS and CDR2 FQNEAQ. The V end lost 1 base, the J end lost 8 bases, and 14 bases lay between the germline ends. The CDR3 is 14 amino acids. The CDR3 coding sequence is TGTGCCAGCAGCTTAGATGGTCGTTCAGGAACCCAGTACTTC. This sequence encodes CASSLDGRSGTQYF. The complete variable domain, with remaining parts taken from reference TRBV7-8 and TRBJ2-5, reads GAGVSQSPRYKVAKRGQDVALRCDPISGHVSLFWYQQALGQGPEFLTYFQNEAQLDKSGLPSDRFFAERPEGSVSTLKIQRTQQEDSAVYLCASSLDGRSGTQYFGPGTRLLVL.

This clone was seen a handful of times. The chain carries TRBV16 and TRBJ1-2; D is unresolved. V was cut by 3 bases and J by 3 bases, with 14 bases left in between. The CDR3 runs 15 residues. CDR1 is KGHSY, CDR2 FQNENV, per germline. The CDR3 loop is CASSHWRNTHYGYTF. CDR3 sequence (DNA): TGTGCCAGCAGCCACTGGAGGAACACCCACTATGGCTACACCTTC.

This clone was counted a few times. The CDR3 protein is CASSLGDSRFTEAFF. The CDR3 DNA reads TGTGCCAGCAGCTTGGGGGACAGCCGGTTCACTGAAGCTTTCTTT. V and J are TRBV7-2 and TRBJ1-1; the match to TRBD1 covers 7 bases. Unmatched junction bases numbered 8, after V lost 3 bases and J lost 4 bases. Germline CDR1 is SGHTA and CDR2 is FQGNSA. This CDR3 comprises 15 residues.

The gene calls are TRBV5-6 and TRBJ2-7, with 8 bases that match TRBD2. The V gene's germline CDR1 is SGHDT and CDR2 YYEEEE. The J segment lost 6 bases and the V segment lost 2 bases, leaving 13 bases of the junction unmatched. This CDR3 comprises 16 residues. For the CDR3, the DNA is TGTGCCAGCAGCTTATTCAGCGGGGGCTGGGGTATCGAGCAGTACTTC. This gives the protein CASSLFSGGWGIEQYF.

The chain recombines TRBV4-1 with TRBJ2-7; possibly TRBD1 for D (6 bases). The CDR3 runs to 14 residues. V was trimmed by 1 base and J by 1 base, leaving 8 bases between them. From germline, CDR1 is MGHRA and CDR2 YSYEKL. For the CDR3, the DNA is TGCGCCAGCAGCCAAGGCCAGGGGTCCTACGAGCAGTACTTC. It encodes CASSQGQGSYEQYF.

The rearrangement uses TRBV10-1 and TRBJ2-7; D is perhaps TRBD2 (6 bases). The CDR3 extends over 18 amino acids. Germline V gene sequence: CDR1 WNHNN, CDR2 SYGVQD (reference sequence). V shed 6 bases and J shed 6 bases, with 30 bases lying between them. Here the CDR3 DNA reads TGCGCCAGCAGACGCCATTCTGACCGGGACTTCCCGAGGTGCGAGCAGTACTTC. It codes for CASRRHSDRDFPRCEQYF.

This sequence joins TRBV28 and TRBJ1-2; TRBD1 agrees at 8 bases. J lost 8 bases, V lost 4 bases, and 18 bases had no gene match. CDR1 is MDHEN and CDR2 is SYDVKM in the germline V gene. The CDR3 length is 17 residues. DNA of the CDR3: TGTGCCAGCAGTTCCCGGACAGGGAGTTTCGGGGGTCTGGGCTACACCTTC. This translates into CASSSRTGSFGGLGYTF.

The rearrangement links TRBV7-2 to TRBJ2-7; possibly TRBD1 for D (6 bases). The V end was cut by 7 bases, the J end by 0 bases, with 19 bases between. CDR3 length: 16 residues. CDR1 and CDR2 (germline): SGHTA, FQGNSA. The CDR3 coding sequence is TGTGCCAGCACACGTAGCGCAGGGGTTAACTCCTACGAGCAGTACTTC. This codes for CASTRSAGVNSYEQYF.

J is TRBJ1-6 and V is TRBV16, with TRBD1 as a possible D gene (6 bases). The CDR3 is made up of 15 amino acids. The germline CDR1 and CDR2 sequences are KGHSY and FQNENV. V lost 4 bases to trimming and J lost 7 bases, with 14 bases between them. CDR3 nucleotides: TGTGCCAGCAGCCCGGAGACAGGATGGAATTCACCCCTCCACTTT. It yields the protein CASSPETGWNSPLHF.

The chain's CDR3 is CASLRGLSNQPQHF. CDR3 in DNA: TGTGCCAGCCTAAGGGGCCTAAGCAATCAGCCCCAGCATTTT. V gene TRBV6-1 combines with J gene TRBJ1-5, with a weak D call TRBD1 (5 bases). V was shortened by 8 bases and J by 1 base, with 12 bases between the two germline ends. The CDR3 sequence is 14 residues long. Germline CDR1 and CDR2: MNHNS and SASEGT.

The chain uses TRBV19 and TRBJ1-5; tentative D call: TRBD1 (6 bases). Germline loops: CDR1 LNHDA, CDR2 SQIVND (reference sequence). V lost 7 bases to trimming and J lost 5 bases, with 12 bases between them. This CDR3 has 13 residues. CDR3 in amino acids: CASTRTADQPQHF. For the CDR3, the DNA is TGTGCCAGTACCCGGACAGCAGATCAGCCCCAGCATTTT.

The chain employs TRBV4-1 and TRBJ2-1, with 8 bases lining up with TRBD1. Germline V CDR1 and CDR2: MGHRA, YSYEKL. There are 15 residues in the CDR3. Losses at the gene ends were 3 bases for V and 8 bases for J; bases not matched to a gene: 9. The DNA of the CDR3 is TGCGCCAGCAGCCATCCAGGGGGCGATTCCTATGAGCAGTTCTTC. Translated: CASSHPGGDSYEQFF.

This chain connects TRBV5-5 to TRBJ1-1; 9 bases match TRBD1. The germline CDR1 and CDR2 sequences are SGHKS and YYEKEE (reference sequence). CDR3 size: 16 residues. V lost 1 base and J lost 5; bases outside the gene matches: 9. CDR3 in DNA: TGTGCCAGCAGCTTGCGGCCCGGGACAGGGTATACTGAAGCTTTCTTT. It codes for CASSLRPGTGYTEAFF. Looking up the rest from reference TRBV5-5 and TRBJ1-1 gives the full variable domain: DAGVTQSPTHLIKTRGQQVTLRCSPISGHKSVSWYQQVLGQGPQFIFQYYEKEERGRGNFPDRFSARQFPNYSSELNVNALLLGDSALYLCASSLRPGTGYTEAFFGQGTRLTVV.